The 30 T cell receptor beta chains listed next were all sequenced from one sample in a study of CD8 T cells in ankylosing spondylitis. TCRdb fed the 5' RACE reads into MiXCR, producing one record per CDR3 protein. Of around 120,000 distinct CDR3 sequences in the sample, about 25% were seen once. The sequencing input was synovial fluid, either unsorted or a sorted T cell fraction (not recorded which). These receptors all come from a male donor with ankylosing spondylitis.

V and J are TRBV5-1 and TRBJ2-1; D gene uncertain. V lost 2 bases, J lost 0 bases, and 9 bases lay in between. Germline V lookup: CDR1 SGHRS, CDR2 YFSETQ. CDR3 length: 15 residues. The CDR3 nucleotides are TGCGCCAGCAGCTTAGCAGCCAGCTCCTACAATGAGCAGTTCTTC. This sequence encodes CASSLAASSYNEQFF.

This chain connects TRBV5-6 to TRBJ2-5; 8 bases align to TRBD1. Germline CDR1 reads SGHDT; CDR2 reads YYEEEE. The junction had 3 bases not matched to a gene; V was cut back by 0 bases and J by 2 bases. The CDR3 consists of 15 residues. The CDR3 loop reads CASSLGWDRQETQYF. In nucleotides, the CDR3 is TGTGCCAGCAGCTTGGGATGGGACAGGCAAGAGACCCAGTACTTC. Combining the CDR3 with reference TRBV5-6 and TRBJ2-5 gives the whole variable domain DAGVTQSPTHLIKTRGQQVTLRCSPKSGHDTVSWYQQALGQGPQFIFQYYEEEERQRGNFPDRFSGHQFPNYSSELNVNALLLGDSALYLCASSLGWDRQETQYFGPGTRLLVL.

This clonotype was recorded at least ten times. V gene TRBV5-4 combines with J gene TRBJ2-1; 13 bases match TRBD2. Germline V gene data show CDR1 as SGHNT and CDR2 as YYREEE (reference sequence). The CDR3 consists of 15 residues. V gave up 6 bases and J gave up 7 bases; unmatched junction bases: 7. CDR3 region: CASTPRTSGRNEQFF. DNA of the CDR3: TGTGCCAGCACCCCACGGACTAGCGGGAGAAATGAGCAGTTCTTC.

This clonotype showed up just a few times. DNA of the CDR3: TGCAGTGCTAGAGAGTTGGGCGGGACTAGCACAGATACGCAGTATTTT. This encodes CSARELGGTSTDTQYF. The chain employs TRBV20-1 and TRBJ2-3, with D maybe TRBD2 (6 bases). V was shortened by 0 bases and J by 0 bases, with 13 bases between the two germline ends. The CDR3 has 16 residues. Germline-derived CDR1 and CDR2 are DFQATT and SNEGSKA (reference sequence).

This clonotype came up many times. This chain joins TRBV13 and TRBJ1-1; perhaps TRBD1 as D (5 bases). V lost 6 bases to trimming and J lost 4 bases, with 18 bases between them. In germline, CDR1 is PRHDT, CDR2 FYEKMQ (reference sequence). The CDR3 runs 15 residues. The CDR3 sequence: CASSPPRGLGTEAFF. The CDR3 nucleotides are TGTGCCAGCAGTCCCCCTAGGGGATTGGGCACTGAAGCTTTCTTT.

This clonotype was observed at least ten times. The chain couples TRBV20-1 to TRBJ2-3, with 7 bases aligning to TRBD1. The CDR3 extends over 16 amino acids. Germline CDR1 reads DFQATT; CDR2 reads SNEGSKA (reference sequence). V lost 1 base, J lost 6 bases, and 13 bases stayed unmatched. CDR3 residues: CSARVGGGTRRDTQYF. CDR3 sequence (DNA): TGCAGTGCTAGAGTAGGGGGCGGCACAAGAAGGGATACGCAGTATTTT.

The chain uses TRBV20-1 and TRBJ2-3; the match to TRBD1 covers 11 bases. Unmatched junction bases numbered 9, after V lost 3 bases and J lost 7 bases. The CDR3 has 15 amino acids. Germline values: CDR1 DFQATT, CDR2 SNEGSKA (reference sequence). CDR3 in DNA: TGCAGTGCTAGTCATGGACAGGGGGCGTCTAATACGCAGTATTTT. This codes for CSASHGQGASNTQYF.

This clonotype has just a few counts. The V call is TRBV6-1, the J call TRBJ2-3; 7 bases are a match to TRBD2. The CDR3 length is 13 residues. CDR1 is MNHNS and CDR2 is SASEGT in the germline V gene. The V segment lost 6 bases and the J segment 1 base; nucleotides outside the gene matches: 1. The CDR3 DNA reads as TGTGCCAGCAGGCTAGCGGGCACAGATACGCAGTATTTT. This gives the protein CASRLAGTDTQYF.

The rearrangement links TRBV5-1 to TRBJ2-1, with 8 bases identical to TRBD2. The germline gives CDR1 SGHRS, CDR2 YFSETQ. The CDR3 loop spans 15 amino acids. With 3 bases clipped from V and 6 bases from J, the junction kept 8 bases outside the gene matches. The CDR3 nucleotides are TGCGCCAGCAGCTCCACCGGGACTAGTCGCAATGAGCAGTTCTTC. Encoded protein: CASSSTGTSRNEQFF.

This rearrangement joins TRBV28 to TRBJ1-5; D not certain. V shed 6 bases and J shed 2 bases, with 11 bases lying between them. Germline loops: CDR1 MDHEN, CDR2 SYDVKM. The CDR3 is 14 amino acids. CDR3 sequence (DNA): TGTGCCAGCAGCCCTCCAGCGGGCAATCAGCCCCAGCATTTT. Translation: CASSPPAGNQPQHF. Full variable domain (rest looked up from reference TRBV28 and TRBJ1-5): DVKVTQSSRYLVKRTGEKVFLECVQDMDHENMFWYRQDPGLGLRLIYFSYDVKMKEKGDIPEGYSVSREKKERFSLILESASTNQTSMYLCASSPPAGNQPQHFGDGTRLSIL.

The chain couples TRBV29-1 to TRBJ1-2; D may be TRBD1 (5 bases). In germline, CDR1 is SQVTM, CDR2 ANQGSEA. The CDR3 is 15 amino acids. The ends were cut back, 3 bases at V and 8 bases at J, with 22 bases in the middle. CDR3 coding DNA: TGCAGCGTTGATCGGGGGAAGAGAGGATTGGACGGCTACACCTTC. Translated: CSVDRGKRGLDGYTF.

This chain connects TRBV5-6 to TRBJ2-4; TRBD2 matches 7 bases. CDR1 and CDR2 (germline): SGHDT, YYEEEE. The CDR3 is 15 amino acids. The J segment lost 6 bases and the V segment lost 0 bases, leaving 6 bases of the junction unmatched. The CDR3 bases are TGTGCCAGCAGCTTGGCAGGCGGGGGAACAAACATTCAGTACTTC. Its protein product is CASSLAGGGTNIQYF. The whole variable domain, filled in from reference TRBV5-6 and TRBJ2-4, reads DAGVTQSPTHLIKTRGQQVTLRCSPKSGHDTVSWYQQALGQGPQFIFQYYEEEERQRGNFPDRFSGHQFPNYSSELNVNALLLGDSALYLCASSLAGGGTNIQYFGAGTRLSVL.

The V and J genes are TRBV7-2 and TRBJ1-5; a possible D gene is TRBD1 (5 bases). Germline V lookup: CDR1 SGHTA, CDR2 FQGNSA. Trimming cost V 1 base and J 9 bases, with 10 bases left between them. The CDR3 extends over 13 amino acids. The CDR3 sequence: CASSLVVGGPQHF. The CDR3 bases are TGTGCCAGCAGCTTAGTCGTGGGGGGGCCCCAGCATTTT.

This clonotype was seen a few times. The chain joins TRBV7-6 to TRBJ2-1; 14 bases line up with TRBD2. The germline gives CDR1 SGHVS, CDR2 FNYEAQ. Unmatched junction bases numbered 7, after V lost 3 bases and J lost 6 bases. This CDR3 has 17 residues. This chain's CDR3 is CASSLTSGRARGNEQFF. CDR3 bases: TGTGCCAGCAGCTTGACTAGCGGGAGGGCCAGGGGCAATGAGCAGTTCTTC.

The CDR3 reads CAWSVDSGPHNEQFF. CDR3 bases: TGTGCCTGGAGTGTGGACTCGGGACCGCACAATGAGCAGTTCTTC. V and J are TRBV30 and TRBJ2-1, with D perhaps given as TRBD1 or TRBD2 (5 bases each). CDR3 size: 15 residues. CDR1 and CDR2 (germline): GTSNPN, SVGIG (reference sequence). Trimming took off 0 bases at V and 5 bases at J, with 14 bases between the two ends.

This clonotype was seen only once. The chain combines TRBV6-1 with TRBJ1-1; D unresolved. The germline gives CDR1 MNHNS, CDR2 SASEGT. V was cut by 6 bases and J by 3 bases, with 8 bases left in between. The CDR3 totals 12 residues. The CDR3 nucleotides read TGTGCCAGCAGGGACGGTGACACTGAAGCTTTCTTT. It encodes CASRDGDTEAFF.

This chain uses TRBV7-9 with TRBJ2-7, with D possibly being TRBD1 or TRBD2 (5 bases each). The germline CDR1 and CDR2 sequences are SEHNR and FQNEAQ (reference sequence). V was pared by 4 bases and J by 6 bases, with 16 bases between. CDR3 length: 14 residues. This CDR3 reads CASSSPGRLVEQYF. The CDR3 DNA sequence: TGTGCCAGCAGCTCACCGGGACGCCTTGTCGAGCAGTACTTC.

A few counts support this clonotype. The chain joins TRBV12-3 or TRBV12-4 to TRBJ2-6; D is ambiguous. This CDR3 contains 14 residues. Trimming cost V 5 bases and J 3 bases, with 8 bases left between them. The CDR3 DNA sequence: TGTGCCAGCAGTCGCCCTCTTGGGGCCAACGTCCTGACTTTC. Translated, it gives CASSRPLGANVLTF.

This clonotype was seen repeatedly, ten times or more. This sequence joins TRBV7-9 and TRBJ2-1; maybe TRBD2 (6 bases). V shed 2 bases and J shed 3 bases, with 17 bases lying between them. Germline loops: CDR1 SEHNR, CDR2 FQNEAQ (reference sequence). The CDR3 length is 17 residues. CDR3 residues: CASSLRGRLAHYNEQFF. In DNA, the CDR3 is TGTGCCAGCAGCTTACGGGGTCGGCTAGCGCACTACAATGAGCAGTTCTTC.

This clonotype was detected ten times or more. The gene calls are TRBV7-2 and TRBJ2-3; D is unclear. CDR1 and CDR2 from the germline V gene are SGHTA and FQGNSA. The CDR3 has 14 residues. V was shortened by 5 bases and J by 6 bases, with 15 bases between the two germline ends. The CDR3 loop is CASSPPGVGDTQYF. The CDR3 nucleotides are TGTGCCAGCAGCCCCCCCGGCGTGGGGGATACGCAGTATTTT.

V gene TRBV20-1 combines with J gene TRBJ2-1; tentative D call: TRBD2 (6 bases). With 0 bases removed from V and 3 bases from J, the gap between germline ends came to 12 bases. The CDR3 is made up of 15 amino acids. The V gene's germline CDR1 is DFQATT and CDR2 SNEGSKA (reference sequence). For the CDR3, the DNA is TGCAGTGCTAGAGATCTGCGGCGGGGCTACAATGAGCAGTTCTTC. Its translation is CSARDLRRGYNEQFF.

This clonotype was recorded a few times. The chain employs TRBV15 and TRBJ2-1, with 11 bases that match TRBD2. The CDR3 contains 17 residues. In germline, CDR1 is LNHNV, CDR2 YYDKDF (reference sequence). Trimming at V came to 1 base and at J to 8 bases, leaving 10 bases not matched to a gene. CDR3 region: CATSRGLTSGSSHEQFF. In DNA, the CDR3 is TGTGCCACCAGCAGAGGTTTAACTAGCGGGAGCTCCCATGAGCAGTTCTTC.

In this sample, this clonotype turned up a few times. This chain links TRBV29-1 with TRBJ2-2; D is perhaps TRBD2 (6 bases). V was shortened by 6 bases and J by 4 bases, with 15 bases between the two germline ends. Germline V gives CDR1 SQVTM, CDR2 ANQGSEA. The CDR3 runs 14 residues. The CDR3 coding sequence is TGCAGCGTGGGGAGGTGGGGCAGCACCGGGGAGCTGTTTTTT. The encoded protein is CSVGRWGSTGELFF.

This clonotype was counted only a few times. The rearrangement joins TRBV12-3 or TRBV12-4 to TRBJ2-7; D uncertain. Deletions cut 6 bases from V and 2 bases from J, with 17 bases between. CDR3 length: 15 residues. CDR3 amino acids: CASSPWGQAAYEQYF. DNA of the CDR3: TGTGCCAGCAGCCCTTGGGGTCAGGCAGCCTACGAGCAGTACTTC.

This clonotype was picked up many times. The V and J genes are TRBV5-1 and TRBJ2-5; D gene unclear. Germline V CDR1 and CDR2: SGHRS, YFSETQ. Deletions cut 2 bases from V and 1 base from J, with 9 bases between. The CDR3 is 14 residues long. Here the CDR3 reads CASSFSGSQETQYF. The CDR3, as DNA: TGCGCCAGCAGCTTCTCGGGCAGCCAAGAGACCCAGTACTTC.

This chain uses TRBV18 with TRBJ2-5; TRBD2 agrees at 8 bases. The CDR3 covers 15 residues. Per the germline V gene, CDR1 is KGHSH and CDR2 is LQKENI. V shed 0 bases, J shed 5 bases, and the junction held 5 bases outside the gene matches. Here the CDR3 reads CASSPPSGRWETQYF. The DNA of the CDR3 is TGTGCCAGCTCACCACCGAGCGGGAGATGGGAGACCCAGTACTTC.

The V and J genes are TRBV10-3 and TRBJ2-3; 7 bases are shared with TRBD1. The CDR3 is 15 residues long. Germline V gives CDR1 ENHRY, CDR2 SYGVKD. The junction had 4 bases not matched to a gene; V was cut back by 2 bases and J by 2 bases. CDR3 loop: CAISENRGSTDTQYF. DNA of the CDR3: TGTGCCATCAGTGAGAACAGGGGTTCCACAGATACGCAGTATTTT.

The chain carries TRBV4-1 and TRBJ1-2, with D uncertain. Germline V gene data show CDR1 as MGHRA and CDR2 as YSYEKL. The CDR3 is made up of 16 amino acids. Trimming stripped 0 bases from V and 4 bases from J, with 15 bases between. CDR3 sequence reads: CASSQDSVEFGYGYTF. CDR3 in DNA: TGCGCCAGCAGCCAAGATTCGGTGGAGTTCGGCTATGGCTACACCTTC.

This clonotype was detected only a few times. V gene TRBV12-3 or TRBV12-4 combines with J gene TRBJ2-2, with D maybe TRBD2 (7 bases). CDR3 length: 15 amino acids. V was cut by 6 bases and J by 3 bases, with 14 bases left in between. DNA for the CDR3: TGTGCCAGCAGGGTCCAGGGGAGGGACACCGGGGAGCTGTTTTTT. It yields the protein CASRVQGRDTGELFF.

In the case of this clonotype: Just one base apart from a much larger clone, this may be a read error. The chain has TRBV20-1 and TRBJ1-3; tentatively, D is TRBD1 (6 bases). The CDR3 is 15 amino acids. Germline V lookup: CDR1 DFQATT, CDR2 SNEGSKA (reference sequence). This CDR3 reads CCARGLQGRGNTIYF. The CDR3 DNA reads as TGCTGTGCTAGAGGTCTCCAGGGGCGGGGAAACACCATATATTTT.